This entry lists 23 T cell receptor beta chains sequenced from one sample in a study of OX40 agonist ivuxolimab in advanced cancers. Produced via immunoSEQ multiplex PCR; TCRdb's table is partial and in-frame only. The data show about 82,000 clones, around 85% seen once. Source: CD4+ or CD8+ T cells sorted from blood, taken in a trial of the OX40 agonist ivuxolimab. The receptors were gathered from an adult with an advanced solid tumor such as melanoma, head and neck, liver or kidney cancer.

V and J are TRBV7-3 and TRBJ1-1; TRBD1 agrees at 7 bases. Trimming at V came to 3 bases and at J to 3 bases, leaving 1 base not matched to a gene. Germline CDR1 and CDR2: SGHTA and FQGTGA. This CDR3 comprises 13 residues. CDR3 coding DNA: TGTGCCAGCAGCTTCACAGGGGACACTGAAGCTTTCTTT. It is translated as CASSFTGDTEAFF.

This clone occurred a few times. This rearrangement joins TRBV4-3 to TRBJ1-2; D might be TRBD1 (5 bases). In germline, CDR1 is LGHNA, CDR2 YSLEER. This CDR3 has 14 amino acids. V lost 6 bases, J lost 5 bases, and 16 bases lay in between. CDR3 coding DNA: TGCGCCAGCAGTCCTAGAAGCGGGGGGTATGGCTACACCTTC. Its protein is CASSPRSGGYGYTF.

This rearrangement joins TRBV25-1 to TRBJ1-2; D is possibly TRBD1 (6 bases). Germline V lookup: CDR1 MGHDK, CDR2 SYGVNS. V lost 5 bases and J 4 bases, leaving 11 bases between the germline ends. The CDR3 has 13 residues. CDR3 coding DNA: TGTGCCAGCAGTCCAGGACAGCTCTATGGCTACACCTTC. This sequence encodes CASSPGQLYGYTF.

This clone occurred once. This chain connects TRBV10-3 to TRBJ2-5, with 7 positions matching TRBD1. Germline V lookup: CDR1 ENHRY, CDR2 SYGVKD. Trimming at V came to 10 bases and at J to 5 bases, leaving 13 bases not matched to a gene. The CDR3 is made up of 14 amino acids. The CDR3 spells CATRNRQGEETQYF. The CDR3 DNA sequence: TGTGCCACCCGGAATCGACAGGGAGAGGAGACCCAGTACTTC.

The rearrangement links TRBV28 to TRBJ2-7; 8 bases are a match to TRBD1. Germline-derived CDR1 and CDR2 are MDHEN and SYDVKM. The V segment lost 6 bases and the J segment 3 bases; nucleotides outside the gene matches: 13. This CDR3 contains 16 residues. The CDR3 reads CASSPRTGRFVYEQYF. The CDR3, as DNA: TGTGCCAGCAGCCCCAGGACAGGGAGATTCGTCTACGAGCAGTACTTC. The entire variable domain, with the rest obtained from reference TRBV28 and TRBJ2-7, is as follows: DVKVTQSSRYLVKRTGEKVFLECVQDMDHENMFWYRQDPGLGLRLIYFSYDVKMKEKGDIPEGYSVSREKKERFSLILESASTNQTSMYLCASSPRTGRFVYEQYFGPGTRLTVT.

This clone appeared once. The rearrangement links TRBV5-1 to TRBJ1-3; D is ambiguous. Germline lookup yields CDR1 SGHRS and CDR2 YFSETQ. V lost 1 base to trimming and J lost 6 bases, with 11 bases between them. CDR3 length: 14 amino acids. In DNA form, the CDR3 reads TGCGCCAGCAGCTTGAAGGGAGATGAAAACACCATATATTTT. This gives the protein CASSLKGDENTIYF.

The rearrangement links TRBV4-2 to TRBJ1-2; TRBD1 is a possible D gene (5 bases). Germline CDR1 and CDR2: LGHNA and YNFKEQ. Trimming took 4 bases from V and 6 from J, leaving 12 bases between them. CDR3 length: 13 residues. The CDR3 here is CASSLRGDDGYTF. The CDR3 DNA is TGTGCCAGCAGCCTACGGGGGGATGATGGCTACACCTTC.

The chain is built from TRBV6-5 and TRBJ2-7; D unresolved. V lost 4 bases to trimming and J lost 7 bases, with 17 bases between them. The CDR3 extends over 14 amino acids. Germline-derived CDR1 and CDR2 are MNHEY and SVGAGI. The CDR3, as DNA: TGTGCCAGCAGTTCAGCCCTGACATTCTGGGAGCAGTACTTC. It yields the protein CASSSALTFWEQYF.

There are a few counts of this clone. This chain links TRBV7-2 with TRBJ1-1; D gene unclear. Germline V gene lookup returns CDR1 SGHTA and CDR2 FQGNSA. The CDR3 has 15 residues. Between the trimmed V and J ends, which lost 5 bases and 3 bases, there was a span of 16 bases. Here the CDR3 reads CASSLRGPLDTEAFF. The DNA of the CDR3 is TGTGCCAGCAGCCTACGAGGGCCCCTTGACACTGAAGCTTTCTTT.

This clone was counted a single time. This chain connects TRBV27 to TRBJ2-3; 10 nucleotides line up with TRBD2. This CDR3 is 16 amino acids long. J lost 5 bases, V lost 3 bases, and 8 bases had no gene match. Germline loops: CDR1 MNHEY, CDR2 SMNVEV (reference sequence). The CDR3, as DNA: TGTGCCAGCAGTTTCGATCTAGCGGGGGTCGGAGATACGCAGTATTTT. Its protein is CASSFDLAGVGDTQYF.

A few counts support this clone. The rearrangement joins TRBV28 to TRBJ1-1; a possible D gene is TRBD1 (6 bases). Germline V gives CDR1 MDHEN, CDR2 SYDVKM. This CDR3 comprises 14 residues. Trimming removed 4 bases from V and 7 bases from J, with 16 bases in between. CDR3 bases: TGTGCCAGCAGTTCCGCGGACAGAATTAGTGAAGCTTTCTTT. This sequence encodes CASSSADRISEAFF.

This chain uses TRBV4-2 with TRBJ1-2; 11 nucleotides line up with TRBD1. The length of the CDR3 is 16 residues. V shed 4 bases, J shed 5 bases, and the junction held 9 bases outside the gene matches. CDR1 LGHNA and CDR2 YNFKEQ come from the germline V gene. CDR3 DNA sequence: TGTGCCAGCAGCCCATCCAGGACAGGGGGCTTTTATGGCTACACCTTC. It codes for CASSPSRTGGFYGYTF.

The chain has TRBV6-1 and TRBJ1-5, with TRBD1 matching 8 bases. This CDR3 spans 15 amino acids. CDR1 is MNHNS, CDR2 SASEGT, per germline. V lost 4 bases, J lost 2 bases, and 4 bases stayed unmatched. CDR3: CASSAGTGRNQPQHF. The DNA of the CDR3 is TGTGCCAGCAGTGCCGGGACAGGCCGCAATCAGCCCCAGCATTTT.

V gene TRBV20-1 combines with J gene TRBJ2-1; the D is unclear. Trimming removed 2 bases from V and 6 bases from J, with 5 bases in between. The CDR3 consists of 11 residues. Germline values: CDR1 DFQATT, CDR2 SNEGSKA (reference sequence). The CDR3 loop reads CSARPLNEQFF. The CDR3 nucleotides are TGCAGTGCTAGACCCCTCAATGAGCAGTTCTTC.

The chain uses TRBV6-5 and TRBJ2-7; 7 bases agree with TRBD2. Per germline, CDR1 MNHEY and CDR2 SVGAGI. The CDR3 loop spans 13 amino acids. Germline trimming cut 8 bases from V and 3 bases from J; bases unmatched to any gene: 7. The DNA of the CDR3 is TGTGCCAGCCGTACTCCGGGGGGCTACGAGCAGTACTTC. This codes for CASRTPGGYEQYF.

This clone was observed once. The rearrangement uses TRBV7-2 and TRBJ2-7; tentative D call: TRBD1 (6 bases). Germline lookup yields CDR1 SGHTA and CDR2 FQGNSA. This CDR3 is built from 16 residues. V was cut by 1 base and J by 0 bases, with 13 bases left in between. DNA for the CDR3: TGTGCCAGCAGCTTAGATGCAGGGGCCAGCTCCTACGAGCAGTACTTC. It codes for CASSLDAGASSYEQYF.

The V call is TRBV25-1, the J call TRBJ2-7; either TRBD1 or TRBD2 may fit D (6 bases each). There are 16 residues in the CDR3. The V and J ends lost 0 bases and 6 bases respectively, with 18 bases between them. Germline CDR1 reads MGHDK; CDR2 reads SYGVNS. In DNA, the CDR3 is TGTGCCAGCAGTGAATATGGGGGGCGCAGGGGCGGCGAGCAGTACTTC. Translating gives CASSEYGGRRGGEQYF.

This chain links TRBV5-1 with TRBJ2-2; the match to TRBD1 covers 9 bases. V lost 4 bases, J lost 7 bases, and 8 bases stayed unmatched. CDR3 length: 15 residues. Germline V gene lookup returns CDR1 SGHRS and CDR2 YFSETQ. Here the CDR3 DNA reads TGCGCCAGCAGCCCTGACAGGGGGTATCACGGGGAGCTGTTTTTT. It codes for CASSPDRGYHGELFF.

CDR3: CASSYSSGSYTF. In nucleotides, the CDR3 is TGTGCCAGCAGTTACTCTTCCGGGTCCTACACCTTC. The chain links TRBV6-5 to TRBJ1-2; D is undetermined. The CDR3 has 12 amino acids. The V gene's germline CDR1 is MNHEY and CDR2 SVGAGI. V lost 0 bases and J lost 10, with 9 bases in between.

The chain carries TRBV28 and TRBJ2-3; 7 bases line up with TRBD2. The V and J ends lost 3 bases and 5 bases, in that order; junction bases with no gene match: 8. The CDR3 totals 15 residues. CDR1 and CDR2 (germline): MDHEN, SYDVKM. The CDR3 DNA reads TGTGCCAGCAGTTTTGGTGGGGAGGGTATAGATACGCAGTATTTT. Protein: CASSFGGEGIDTQYF.

This clone showed up just a few times. The gene calls are TRBV11-2 and TRBJ1-2; D is perhaps TRBD1 (6 bases). V shed 5 bases and J shed 7 bases, with 29 bases lying between them. This CDR3 has 18 amino acids. The V gene's germline CDR1 is SGHAT and CDR2 FQNNGV. DNA for the CDR3: TGTGCCAGCAGCGAAGGGGGGGGGCGACCTAATTTTCACGGTGGCTACACCTTC. It specifies CASSEGGGRPNFHGGYTF.

The V call is TRBV5-5, the J call TRBJ1-5, with D hard to call. In germline, CDR1 is SGHKS, CDR2 YYEKEE (reference sequence). Trimming stripped 1 base from V and 4 bases from J, with 9 bases between. CDR3 size: 14 residues. This CDR3 is CASSLFGVNQPQHF. The CDR3 DNA is TGTGCCAGCAGCTTGTTTGGGGTTAATCAGCCCCAGCATTTT.

The V and J genes are TRBV4-2 and TRBJ2-3; D possibly corresponds to TRBD2 (6 bases). Trimming pared 1 base from V and 4 bases from J, leaving 6 bases between. The CDR3 contains 13 residues. CDR1 LGHNA and CDR2 YNFKEQ come from the germline V gene. CDR3 coding DNA: TGTGCCAGCAGCCAAGGGAGGGCAGATACGCAGTATTTT. It specifies CASSQGRADTQYF.